The source of this TCR beta chain is a study of T cell responses to AZD1222 COVID-19 vaccine. Study-wide points: Clonal diversity was possibly underestimated, and white British individuals and females predominated among donors. Only five to seven AZD1222 recipients tested seropositive at baseline.

Worth noting for this clone: Its antigen is unknown.

The CDR3 is 12 amino acids. CDR1 and CDR2 from the germline V gene are LNHNV and YYDKDF (reference sequence). Method: immunoSEQ multiplex PCR; TCRdb's copy keeps in-frame clones and lacks some. The profile covers 120,000 to 150,000 clones, with 90% to 95% appearing a single time and about 1.9% taken by the ten largest. The chain carries TRBV15 and TRBJ2-2; no clear D. The receptor comes from an adult in good health. Sequencing used peripheral blood, obtained on day 0 of AZD1222 vaccination. The CDR3: CAARPLGGELFF. The CDR3 DNA follows: TGTGCGGCTAGGCCCCTTGGAGGGGAGCTGTTTTTT. Full variable domain (rest looked up from reference TRBV15 and TRBJ2-2): DAMVIQNPRYQVTQFGKPVTLSCSQTLNHNVMYWYQQKSSQAPKLLFHYYDKDFNNEADTPDNFQSRRPNTSFCFLDIRSPGLGDTAMYLCAARPLGGELFFGEGSRLTVL.